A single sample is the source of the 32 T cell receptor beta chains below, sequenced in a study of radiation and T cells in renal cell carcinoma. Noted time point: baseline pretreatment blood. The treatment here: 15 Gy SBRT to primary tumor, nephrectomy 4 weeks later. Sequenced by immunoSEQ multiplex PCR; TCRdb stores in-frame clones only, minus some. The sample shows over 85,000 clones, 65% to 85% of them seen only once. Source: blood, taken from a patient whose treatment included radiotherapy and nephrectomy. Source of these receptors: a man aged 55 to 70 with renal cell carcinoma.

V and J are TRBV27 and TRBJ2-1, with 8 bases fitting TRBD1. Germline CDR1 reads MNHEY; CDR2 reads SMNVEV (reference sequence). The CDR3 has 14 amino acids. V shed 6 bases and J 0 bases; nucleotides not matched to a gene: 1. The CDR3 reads CASSTGGSYNEQFF. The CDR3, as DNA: TGTGCCAGCAGCACAGGGGGCTCCTACAATGAGCAGTTCTTC.

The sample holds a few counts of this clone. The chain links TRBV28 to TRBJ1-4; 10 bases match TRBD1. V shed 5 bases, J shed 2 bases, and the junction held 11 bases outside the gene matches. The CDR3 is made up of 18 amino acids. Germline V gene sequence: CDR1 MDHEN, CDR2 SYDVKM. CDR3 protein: CASSLRPGQGWTNEKLFF. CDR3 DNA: TGTGCCAGCAGTCTCCGTCCGGGACAGGGGTGGACTAATGAAAAACTGTTTTTT.

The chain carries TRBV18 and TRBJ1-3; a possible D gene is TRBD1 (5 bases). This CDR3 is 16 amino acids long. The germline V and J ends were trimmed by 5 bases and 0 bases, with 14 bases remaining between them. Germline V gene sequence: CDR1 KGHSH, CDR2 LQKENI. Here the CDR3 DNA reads TGTGCCAGCTCAACCACAGGAAGGGGCTCTGGAAACACCATATATTTT. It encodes CASSTTGRGSGNTIYF.

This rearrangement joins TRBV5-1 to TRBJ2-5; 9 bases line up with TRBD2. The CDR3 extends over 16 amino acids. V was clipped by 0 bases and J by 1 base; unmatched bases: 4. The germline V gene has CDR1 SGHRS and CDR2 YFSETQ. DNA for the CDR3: TGCGCCAGCAGCTTGGATATAGCGGGGGCCCAAGAGACCCAGTACTTC. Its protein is CASSLDIAGAQETQYF.

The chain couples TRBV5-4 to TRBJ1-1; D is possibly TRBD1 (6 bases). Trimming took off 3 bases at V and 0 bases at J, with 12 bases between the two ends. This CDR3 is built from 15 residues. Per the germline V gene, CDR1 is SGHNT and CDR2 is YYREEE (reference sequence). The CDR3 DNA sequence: TGTGCCAGCAGCTCGGGGGCCTGGATGAACACTGAAGCTTTCTTT. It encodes CASSSGAWMNTEAFF.

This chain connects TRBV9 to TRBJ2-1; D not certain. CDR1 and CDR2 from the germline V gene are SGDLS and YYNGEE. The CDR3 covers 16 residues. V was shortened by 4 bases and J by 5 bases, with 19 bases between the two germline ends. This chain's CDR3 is CASSSRLGSTHNEQFF. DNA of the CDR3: TGTGCCAGCAGCTCCCGACTCGGGTCAACCCACAATGAGCAGTTCTTC.

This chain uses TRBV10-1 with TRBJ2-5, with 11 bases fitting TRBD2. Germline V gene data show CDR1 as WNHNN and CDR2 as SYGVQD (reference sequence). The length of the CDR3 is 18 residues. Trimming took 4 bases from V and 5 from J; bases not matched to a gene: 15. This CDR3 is CASSGSGTSGPGTETQYF. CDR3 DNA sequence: TGCGCCAGCAGTGGATCCGGGACTAGCGGCCCTGGGACGGAGACCCAGTACTTC.

The CDR3 protein is CASRSYLDSSSYNEQFF. The CDR3 DNA reads as TGTGCCAGCAGGTCATATTTGGACTCTAGCTCCTACAATGAGCAGTTCTTC. This sequence joins TRBV28 and TRBJ2-1; possibly TRBD2 for D (5 bases). V shed 6 bases and J shed 0 bases, with 18 bases lying between them. This CDR3 is built from 17 residues. Germline lookup yields CDR1 MDHEN and CDR2 SYDVKM. The variable domain in full, completed from reference TRBV28 and TRBJ2-1, reads DVKVTQSSRYLVKRTGEKVFLECVQDMDHENMFWYRQDPGLGLRLIYFSYDVKMKEKGDIPEGYSVSREKKERFSLILESASTNQTSMYLCASRSYLDSSSYNEQFFGPGTRLTVL.

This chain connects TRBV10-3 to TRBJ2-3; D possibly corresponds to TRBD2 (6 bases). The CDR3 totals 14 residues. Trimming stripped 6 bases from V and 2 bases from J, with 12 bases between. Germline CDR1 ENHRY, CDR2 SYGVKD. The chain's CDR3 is CAIRPGLHTDTQYF. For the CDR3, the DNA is TGTGCCATCAGACCGGGACTCCACACAGATACGCAGTATTTT.

The CDR3, as DNA: TGTGCCAGCAGTTACTCGTACCAGAACAATCACAATGAGCAGTTCTTC. Translation: CASSYSYQNNHNEQFF. The J gene is TRBJ2-1, the V gene TRBV6-5, with D uncertain. Trimming left V 0 bases short and J 5 bases short, with 14 bases between. Germline V gives CDR1 MNHEY, CDR2 SVGAGI. There are 16 residues in the CDR3.

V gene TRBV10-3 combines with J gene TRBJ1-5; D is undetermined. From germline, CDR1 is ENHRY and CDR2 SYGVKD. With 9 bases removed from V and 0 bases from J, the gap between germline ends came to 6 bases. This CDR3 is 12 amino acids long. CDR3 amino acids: CAIRSSNQPQHF. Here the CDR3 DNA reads TGTGCCATTAGGTCTAGCAATCAGCCCCAGCATTTT.

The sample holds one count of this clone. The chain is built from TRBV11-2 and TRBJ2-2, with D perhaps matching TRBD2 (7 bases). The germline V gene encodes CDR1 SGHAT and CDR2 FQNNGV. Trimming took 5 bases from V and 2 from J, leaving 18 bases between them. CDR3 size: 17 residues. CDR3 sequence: CASSPDYGGPNTGELFF. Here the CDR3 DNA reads TGTGCCAGCAGCCCAGACTACGGGGGGCCTAACACCGGGGAGCTGTTTTTT.

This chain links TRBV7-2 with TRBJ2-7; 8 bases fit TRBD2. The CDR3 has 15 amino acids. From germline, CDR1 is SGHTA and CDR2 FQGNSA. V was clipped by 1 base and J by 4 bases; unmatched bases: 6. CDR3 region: CASSLGGTRGYEQYF. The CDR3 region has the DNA TGTGCCAGCAGCTTAGGGGGGACTAGGGGTTACGAGCAGTACTTC.

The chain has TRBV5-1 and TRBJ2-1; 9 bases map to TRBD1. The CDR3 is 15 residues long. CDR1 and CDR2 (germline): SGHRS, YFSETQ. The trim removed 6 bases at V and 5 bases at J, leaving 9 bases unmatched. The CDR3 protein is CASTQDRGGNNEQFF. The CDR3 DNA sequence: TGCGCCAGCACGCAGGACAGGGGCGGGAACAATGAGCAGTTCTTC. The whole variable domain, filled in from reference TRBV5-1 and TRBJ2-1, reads KAGVTQTPRYLIKTRGQQVTLSCSPISGHRSVSWYQQTPGQGLQFLFEYFSETQRNKGNFPGRFSGRQFSNSRSEMNVSTLELGDSALYLCASTQDRGGNNEQFFGPGTRLTVL.

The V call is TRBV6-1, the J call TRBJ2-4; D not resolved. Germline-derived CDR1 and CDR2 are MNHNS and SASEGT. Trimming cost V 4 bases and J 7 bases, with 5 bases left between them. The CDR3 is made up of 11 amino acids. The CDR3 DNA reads TGTGCCAGCAGTGGGATGAACATTCAGTACTTC. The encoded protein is CASSGMNIQYF.

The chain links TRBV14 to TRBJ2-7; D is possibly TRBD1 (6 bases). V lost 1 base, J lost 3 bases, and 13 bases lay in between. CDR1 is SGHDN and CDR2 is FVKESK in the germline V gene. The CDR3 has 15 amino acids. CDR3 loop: CASSQGAGDYYEQYF. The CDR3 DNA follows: TGTGCCAGCAGCCAAGGGGCAGGGGATTACTACGAGCAGTACTTC. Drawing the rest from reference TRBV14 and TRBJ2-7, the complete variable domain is EAGVTQFPSHSVIEKGQTVTLRCDPISGHDNLYWYRRVMGKEIKFLLHFVKESKQDESGMPNNRFLAERTGGTYSTLKVQPAELEDSGVYFCASSQGAGDYYEQYFGPGTRLTVT.

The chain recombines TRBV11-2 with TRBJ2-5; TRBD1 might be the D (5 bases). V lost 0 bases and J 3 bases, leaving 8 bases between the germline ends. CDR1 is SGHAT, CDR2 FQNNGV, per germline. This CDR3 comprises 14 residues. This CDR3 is CASSLEPGKETQYF. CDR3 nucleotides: TGTGCCAGCAGCTTAGAGCCAGGGAAAGAGACCCAGTACTTC.

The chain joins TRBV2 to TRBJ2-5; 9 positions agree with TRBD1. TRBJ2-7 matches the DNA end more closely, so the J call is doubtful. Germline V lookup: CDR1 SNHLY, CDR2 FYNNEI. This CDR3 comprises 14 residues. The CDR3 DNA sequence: TGTGCCAGCAACATTCGACAGGGGGCCTACGAGCAGTACTTC. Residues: CASNIRQGAYEQYF.

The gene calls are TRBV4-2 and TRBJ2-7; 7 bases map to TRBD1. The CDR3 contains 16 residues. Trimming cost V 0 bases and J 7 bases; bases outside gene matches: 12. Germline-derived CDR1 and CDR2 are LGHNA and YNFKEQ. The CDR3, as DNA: TGTGCCAGCAGCCAAGATTTTACGAGGGGGCAGGGGGAGCAGTACTTC. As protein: CASSQDFTRGQGEQYF.

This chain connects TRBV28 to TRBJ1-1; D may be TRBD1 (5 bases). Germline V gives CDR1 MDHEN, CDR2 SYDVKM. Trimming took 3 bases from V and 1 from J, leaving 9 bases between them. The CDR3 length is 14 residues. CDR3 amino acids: CASSLGPTNTEAFF. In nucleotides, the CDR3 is TGTGCCAGCAGTTTGGGACCCACGAACACTGAAGCTTTCTTT.

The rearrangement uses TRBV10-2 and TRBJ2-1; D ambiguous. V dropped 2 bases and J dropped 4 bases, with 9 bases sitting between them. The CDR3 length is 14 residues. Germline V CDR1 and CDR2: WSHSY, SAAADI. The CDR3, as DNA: TGCGCCAGCAGTGAGACCGTTTCTTACAATGAGCAGTTCTTC. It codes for CASSETVSYNEQFF.

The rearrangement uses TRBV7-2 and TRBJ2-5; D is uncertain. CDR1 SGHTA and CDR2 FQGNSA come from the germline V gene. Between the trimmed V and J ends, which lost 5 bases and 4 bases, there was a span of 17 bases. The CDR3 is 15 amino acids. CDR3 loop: CASSTTQVSRETQYF. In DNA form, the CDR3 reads TGTGCCAGCAGCACGACCCAAGTCTCCCGAGAGACCCAGTACTTC.

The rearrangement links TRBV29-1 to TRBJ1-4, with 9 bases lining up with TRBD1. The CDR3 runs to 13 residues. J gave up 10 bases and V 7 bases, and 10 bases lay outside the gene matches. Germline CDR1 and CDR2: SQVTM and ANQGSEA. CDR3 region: CSATGGAGGKLFF. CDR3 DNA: TGCAGCGCTACAGGGGGCGCGGGGGGAAAACTGTTTTTT.

As DNA, the CDR3 is TGTGCCAGCAGCTTAAATCCGACCGGTGGCGGGGAGCTGTTTTTT. This codes for CASSLNPTGGGELFF. The chain employs TRBV11-2 and TRBJ2-2; D remains ambiguous. The V gene lost 2 bases and the J gene lost 7 bases, with 14 bases spanning the gap. Germline V lookup: CDR1 SGHAT, CDR2 FQNNGV. This CDR3 spans 15 amino acids. Full variable domain (missing parts from reference TRBV11-2 and TRBJ2-2): EAGVAQSPRYKIIEKRQSVAFWCNPISGHATLYWYQQILGQGPKLLIQFQNNGVVDDSQLPKDRFSAERLKGVDSTLKIQPAKLEDSAVYLCASSLNPTGGGELFFGEGSRLTVL.

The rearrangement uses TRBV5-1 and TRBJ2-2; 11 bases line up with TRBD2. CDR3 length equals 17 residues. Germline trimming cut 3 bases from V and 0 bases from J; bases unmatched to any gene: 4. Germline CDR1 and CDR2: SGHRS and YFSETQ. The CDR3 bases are TGCGCCAGCAGCTGGGCTAGCGGGAGGACGAACACCGGGGAGCTGTTTTTT. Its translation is CASSWASGRTNTGELFF.

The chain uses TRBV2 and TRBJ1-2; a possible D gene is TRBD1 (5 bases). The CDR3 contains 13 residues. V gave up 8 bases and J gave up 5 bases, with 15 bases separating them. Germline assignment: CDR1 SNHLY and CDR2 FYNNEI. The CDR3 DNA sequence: TGTGCCAGCCCAGGTGGCAGGGTGTATGGCTACACCTTC. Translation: CASPGGRVYGYTF.

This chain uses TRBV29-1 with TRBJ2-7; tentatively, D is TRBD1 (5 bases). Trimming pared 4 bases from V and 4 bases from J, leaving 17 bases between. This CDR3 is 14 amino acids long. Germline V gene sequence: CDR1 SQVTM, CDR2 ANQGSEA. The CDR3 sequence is CSVGQSGIGYEQYF. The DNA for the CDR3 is TGCAGCGTTGGACAGAGTGGTATCGGGTACGAGCAGTACTTC.

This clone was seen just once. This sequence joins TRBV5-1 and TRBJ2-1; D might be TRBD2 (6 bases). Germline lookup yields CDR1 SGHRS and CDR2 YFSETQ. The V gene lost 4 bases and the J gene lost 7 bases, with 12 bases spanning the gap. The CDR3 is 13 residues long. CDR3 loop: CASSVGLVNEQFF. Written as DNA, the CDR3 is TGCGCCAGCAGCGTGGGACTTGTTAATGAGCAGTTCTTC. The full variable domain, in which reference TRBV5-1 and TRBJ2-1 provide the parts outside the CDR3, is KAGVTQTPRYLIKTRGQQVTLSCSPISGHRSVSWYQQTPGQGLQFLFEYFSETQRNKGNFPGRFSGRQFSNSRSEMNVSTLELGDSALYLCASSVGLVNEQFFGPGTRLTVL.

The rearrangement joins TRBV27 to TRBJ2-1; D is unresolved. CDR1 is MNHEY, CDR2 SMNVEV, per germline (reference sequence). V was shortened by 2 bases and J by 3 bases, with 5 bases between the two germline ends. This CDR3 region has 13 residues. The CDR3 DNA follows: TGTGCCAGCAGTTTAACAGACTACAATGAGCAGTTCTTC. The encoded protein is CASSLTDYNEQFF.

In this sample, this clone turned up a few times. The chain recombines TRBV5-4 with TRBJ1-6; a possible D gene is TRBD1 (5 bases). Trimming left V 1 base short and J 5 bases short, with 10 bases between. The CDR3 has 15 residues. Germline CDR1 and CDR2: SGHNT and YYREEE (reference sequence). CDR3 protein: CASSLMGGNNSPLHF. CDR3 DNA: TGTGCCAGCAGCTTGATGGGGGGGAATAATTCACCCCTCCACTTT. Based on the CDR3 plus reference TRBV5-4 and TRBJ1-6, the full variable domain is ETGVTQSPTHLIKTRGQQVTLRCSSQSGHNTVSWYQQALGQGPQFIFQYYREEENGRGNFPPRFSGLQFPNYSSELNVNALELDDSALYLCASSLMGGNNSPLHFGNGTRLTVT.

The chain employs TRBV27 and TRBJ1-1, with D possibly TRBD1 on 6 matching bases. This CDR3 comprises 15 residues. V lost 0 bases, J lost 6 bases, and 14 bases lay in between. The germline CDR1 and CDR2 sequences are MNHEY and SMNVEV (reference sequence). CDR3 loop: CASSLSWRGSAEAFF. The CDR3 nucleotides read TGTGCCAGCAGTTTATCGTGGAGGGGGAGCGCTGAAGCTTTCTTT.

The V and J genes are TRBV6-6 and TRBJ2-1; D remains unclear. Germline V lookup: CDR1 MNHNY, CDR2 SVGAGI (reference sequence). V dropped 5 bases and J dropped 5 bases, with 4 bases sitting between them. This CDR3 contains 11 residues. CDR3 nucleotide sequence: TGTGCCAGCAGTCGGAACAATGAGCAGTTCTTC. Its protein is CASSRNNEQFF.